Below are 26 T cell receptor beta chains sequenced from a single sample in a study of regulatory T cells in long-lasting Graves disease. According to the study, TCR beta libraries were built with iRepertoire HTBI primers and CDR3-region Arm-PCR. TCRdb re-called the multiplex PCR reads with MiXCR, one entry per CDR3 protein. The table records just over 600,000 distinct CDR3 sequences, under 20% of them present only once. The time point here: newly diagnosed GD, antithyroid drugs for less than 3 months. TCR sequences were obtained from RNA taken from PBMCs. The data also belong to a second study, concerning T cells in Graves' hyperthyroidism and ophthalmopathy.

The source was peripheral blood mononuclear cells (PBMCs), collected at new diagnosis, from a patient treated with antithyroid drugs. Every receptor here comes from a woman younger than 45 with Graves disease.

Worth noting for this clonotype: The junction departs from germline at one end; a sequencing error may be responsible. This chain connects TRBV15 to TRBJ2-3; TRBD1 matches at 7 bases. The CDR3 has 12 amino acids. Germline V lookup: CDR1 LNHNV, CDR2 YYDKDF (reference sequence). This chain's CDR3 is CATSRDRDSLLF. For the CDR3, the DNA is TGTGCCACCAGCAGAGATAGGGACAGCCTGCTTTTT.

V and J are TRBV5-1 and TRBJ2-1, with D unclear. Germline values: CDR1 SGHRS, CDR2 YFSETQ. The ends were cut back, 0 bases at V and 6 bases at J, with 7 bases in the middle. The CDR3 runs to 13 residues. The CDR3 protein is CASSLEPFNEQFF. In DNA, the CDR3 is TGCGCCAGCAGCTTGGAGCCGTTCAATGAGCAGTTCTTC. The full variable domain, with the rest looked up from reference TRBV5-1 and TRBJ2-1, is KAGVTQTPRYLIKTRGQQVTLSCSPISGHRSVSWYQQTPGQGLQFLFEYFSETQRNKGNFPGRFSGRQFSNSRSEMNVSTLELGDSALYLCASSLEPFNEQFFGPGTRLTVL.

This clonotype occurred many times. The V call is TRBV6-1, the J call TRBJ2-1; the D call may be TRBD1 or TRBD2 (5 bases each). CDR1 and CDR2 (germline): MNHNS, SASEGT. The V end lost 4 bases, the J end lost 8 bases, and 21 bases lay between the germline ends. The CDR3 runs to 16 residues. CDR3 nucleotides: TGTGCCAGCAGTGGGGGGTTCACAGGCGCCGGAGATGAGCAGTTCTTC. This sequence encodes CASSGGFTGAGDEQFF.

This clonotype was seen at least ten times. This CDR3 is CASSWGTHSGYTF. The CDR3 DNA sequence: TGTGCCAGCAGCTGGGGGACCCATTCCGGCTACACCTTC. The V and J genes are TRBV5-5 and TRBJ1-2, with D possibly matching TRBD1 (5 bases). Germline V gene sequence: CDR1 SGHKS, CDR2 YYEKEE (reference sequence). Between the trimmed V and J ends, which lost 3 bases and 8 bases, there was a span of 14 bases. This CDR3 is 13 amino acids long. The entire variable domain, with the rest obtained from reference TRBV5-5 and TRBJ1-2, is as follows: DAGVTQSPTHLIKTRGQQVTLRCSPISGHKSVSWYQQVLGQGPQFIFQYYEKEERGRGNFPDRFSARQFPNYSSELNVNALLLGDSALYLCASSWGTHSGYTFGSGTRLTVV.

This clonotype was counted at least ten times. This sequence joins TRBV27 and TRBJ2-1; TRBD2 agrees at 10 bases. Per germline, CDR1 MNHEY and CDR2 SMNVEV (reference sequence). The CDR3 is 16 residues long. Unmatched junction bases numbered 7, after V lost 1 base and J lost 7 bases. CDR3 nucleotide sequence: TGTGCCAGCAGTTTATATGCTAGCGGGAGTGGTAATGAGCAGTTCTTC. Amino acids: CASSLYASGSGNEQFF.

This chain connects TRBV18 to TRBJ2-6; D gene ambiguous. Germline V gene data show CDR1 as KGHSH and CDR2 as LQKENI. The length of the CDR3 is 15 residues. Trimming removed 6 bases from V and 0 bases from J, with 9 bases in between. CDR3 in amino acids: CASSHTSSGANVLTF. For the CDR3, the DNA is TGTGCCAGCTCCCACACGAGCTCTGGGGCCAACGTCCTGACTTTC. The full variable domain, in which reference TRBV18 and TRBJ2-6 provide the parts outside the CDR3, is NAGVMQNPRHLVRRRGQEARLRCSPMKGHSHVYWYRQLPEEGLKFMVYLQKENIIDESGMPKERFSAEFPKEGPSILRIQQVVRGDSAAYFCASSHTSSGANVLTFGAGSRLTVL.

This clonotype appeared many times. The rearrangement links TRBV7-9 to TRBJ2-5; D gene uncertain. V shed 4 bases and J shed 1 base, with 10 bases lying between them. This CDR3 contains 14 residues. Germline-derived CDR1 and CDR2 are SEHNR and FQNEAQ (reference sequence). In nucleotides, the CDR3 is TGTGCCAGCAGCTCTCCGCCAATCCAAGAGACCCAGTACTTC. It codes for CASSSPPIQETQYF. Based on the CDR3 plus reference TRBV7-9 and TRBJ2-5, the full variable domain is DTGVSQNPRHKITKRGQNVTFRCDPISEHNRLYWYRQTLGQGPEFLTYFQNEAQLEKSRLLSDRFSAERPKGSFSTLEIQRTEQGDSAMYLCASSSPPIQETQYFGPGTRLLVL.

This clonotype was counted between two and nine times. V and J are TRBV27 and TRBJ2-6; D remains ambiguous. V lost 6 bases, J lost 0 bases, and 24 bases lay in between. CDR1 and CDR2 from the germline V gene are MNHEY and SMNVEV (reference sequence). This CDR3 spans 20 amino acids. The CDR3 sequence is CASRPPGNFRRSSGANVLTF. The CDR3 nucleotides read TGTGCCAGCAGGCCCCCCGGAAATTTTCGAAGGAGCTCTGGGGCCAACGTCCTGACTTTC.

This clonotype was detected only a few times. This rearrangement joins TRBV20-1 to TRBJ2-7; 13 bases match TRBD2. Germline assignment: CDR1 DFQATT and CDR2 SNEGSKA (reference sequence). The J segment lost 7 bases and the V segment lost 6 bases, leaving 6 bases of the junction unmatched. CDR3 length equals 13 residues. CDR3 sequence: CSAKGLAGIEQYF. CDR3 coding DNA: TGCAGTGCAAAGGGACTAGCGGGAATTGAGCAGTACTTC.

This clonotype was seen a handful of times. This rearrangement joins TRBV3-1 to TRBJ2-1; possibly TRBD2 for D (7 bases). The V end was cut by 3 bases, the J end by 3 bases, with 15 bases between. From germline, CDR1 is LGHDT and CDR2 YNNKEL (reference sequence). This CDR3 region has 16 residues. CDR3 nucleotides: TGTGCCAGCAGCCAGGATGGGGGGGGCCTCTACAATGAGCAGTTCTTC. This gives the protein CASSQDGGGLYNEQFF.

The chain's CDR3 is CASSESTYSTSGDNEQFF. CDR3 coding DNA: TGCGCCAGCAGTGAGTCGACCTACTCCACTAGCGGGGACAATGAGCAGTTCTTC. This chain joins TRBV10-1 and TRBJ2-1; TRBD2 agrees at 10 bases. The CDR3 length is 18 residues. Trimming at V came to 0 bases and at J to 5 bases, leaving 10 bases not matched to a gene. From germline, CDR1 is WNHNN and CDR2 SYGVQD (reference sequence).

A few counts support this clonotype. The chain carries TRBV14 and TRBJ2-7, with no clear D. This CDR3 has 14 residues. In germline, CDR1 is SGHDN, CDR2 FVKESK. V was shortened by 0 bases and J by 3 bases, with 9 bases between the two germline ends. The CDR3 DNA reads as TGTGCCAGCAGCCAAGATCAGGCGATCTACGAGCAGTACTTC. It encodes CASSQDQAIYEQYF. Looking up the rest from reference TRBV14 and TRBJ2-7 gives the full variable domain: EAGVTQFPSHSVIEKGQTVTLRCDPISGHDNLYWYRRVMGKEIKFLLHFVKESKQDESGMPNNRFLAERTGGTYSTLKVQPAELEDSGVYFCASSQDQAIYEQYFGPGTRLTVT.

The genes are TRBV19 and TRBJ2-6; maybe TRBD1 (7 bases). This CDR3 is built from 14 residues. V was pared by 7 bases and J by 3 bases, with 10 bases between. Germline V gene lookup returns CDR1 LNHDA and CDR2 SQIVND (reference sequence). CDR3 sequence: CASKQGGGANVLTF. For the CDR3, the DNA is TGTGCCAGTAAGCAGGGGGGTGGGGCCAACGTCCTGACTTTC.

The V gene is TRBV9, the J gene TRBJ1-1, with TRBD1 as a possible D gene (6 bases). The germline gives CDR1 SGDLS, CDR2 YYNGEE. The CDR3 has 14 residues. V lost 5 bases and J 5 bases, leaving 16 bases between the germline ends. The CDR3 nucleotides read TGTGCCAGCAGGAGGGGGGGCGCGGAAACTGAAGCTTTCTTT. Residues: CASRRGGAETEAFF.

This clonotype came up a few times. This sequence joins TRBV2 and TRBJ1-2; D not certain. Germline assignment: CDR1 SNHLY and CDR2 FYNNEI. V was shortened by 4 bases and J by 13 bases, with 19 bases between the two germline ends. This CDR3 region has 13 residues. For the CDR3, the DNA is TGTGCCAGCAGTGGACTCCGGTCCGAGGCCGGCACCTTC. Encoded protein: CASSGLRSEAGTF.

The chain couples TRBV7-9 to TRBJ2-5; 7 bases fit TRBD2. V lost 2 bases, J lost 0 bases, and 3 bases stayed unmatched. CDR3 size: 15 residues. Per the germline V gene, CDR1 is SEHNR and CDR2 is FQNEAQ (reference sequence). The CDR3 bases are TGTGCCAGCAGCTTACTAGCGGTCAACCAAGAGACCCAGTACTTC. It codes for CASSLLAVNQETQYF. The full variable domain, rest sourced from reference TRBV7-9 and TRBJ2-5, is DTGVSQNPRHKITKRGQNVTFRCDPISEHNRLYWYRQTLGQGPEFLTYFQNEAQLEKSRLLSDRFSAERPKGSFSTLEIQRTEQGDSAMYLCASSLLAVNQETQYFGPGTRLLVL.

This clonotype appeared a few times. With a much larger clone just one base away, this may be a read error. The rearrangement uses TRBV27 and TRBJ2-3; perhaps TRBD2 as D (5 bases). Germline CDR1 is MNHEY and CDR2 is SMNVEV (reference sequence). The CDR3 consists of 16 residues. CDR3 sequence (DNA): TGTGCCAGCAGTTTTAGAGAGTCTTCTAGCACAGATGCGCAGTATTTT. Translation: CASSFRESSSTDAQYF.

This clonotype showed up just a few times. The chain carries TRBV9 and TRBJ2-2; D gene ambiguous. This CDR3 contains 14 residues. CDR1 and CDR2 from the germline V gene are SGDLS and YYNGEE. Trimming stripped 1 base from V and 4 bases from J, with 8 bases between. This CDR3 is CASSVLAATGELFF. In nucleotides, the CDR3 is TGTGCCAGCAGCGTATTAGCAGCCACCGGGGAGCTGTTTTTT.

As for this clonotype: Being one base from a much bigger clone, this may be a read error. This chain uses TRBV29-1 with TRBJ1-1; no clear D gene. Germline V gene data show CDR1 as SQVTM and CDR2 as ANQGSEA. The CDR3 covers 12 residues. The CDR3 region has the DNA TGCACCGGAGGCGGTAGGAACACTGAAGCTTTCTTT. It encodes CTGGGRNTEAFF.

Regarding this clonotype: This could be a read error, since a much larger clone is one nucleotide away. The CDR3, as DNA: TGTGCCAGCAGGGCTCTGGTGGGGTACAATGAGCAGCTCTTC. This encodes CASRALVGYNEQLF. V usage is TRBV2 and J usage is TRBJ2-1; no clear D. Germline CDR1 reads SNHLY; CDR2 reads FYNNEI. The length of the CDR3 is 14 residues. Full variable domain (missing parts from reference TRBV2 and TRBJ2-1): EPEVTQTPSHQVTQMGQEVILRCVPISNHLYFYWYRQILGQKVEFLVSFYNNEISEKSEIFDDQFSVERPDGSNFTLKIRSTKLEDSAMYFCASRALVGYNEQLFGPGTRLTVL.

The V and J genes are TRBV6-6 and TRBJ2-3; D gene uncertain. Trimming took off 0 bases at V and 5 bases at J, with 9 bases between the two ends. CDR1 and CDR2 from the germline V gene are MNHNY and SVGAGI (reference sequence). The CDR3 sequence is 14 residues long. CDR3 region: CASSYSTNGDTQYF. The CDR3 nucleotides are TGTGCCAGCAGTTACTCGACAAACGGAGATACGCAGTATTTT.

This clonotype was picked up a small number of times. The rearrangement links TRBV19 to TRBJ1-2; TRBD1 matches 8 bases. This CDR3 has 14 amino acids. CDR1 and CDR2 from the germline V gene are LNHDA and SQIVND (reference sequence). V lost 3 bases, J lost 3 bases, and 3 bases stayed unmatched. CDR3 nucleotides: TGTGCCAGTAGTATTTCACAGGGGGACTATGGCTACACCTTC. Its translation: CASSISQGDYGYTF. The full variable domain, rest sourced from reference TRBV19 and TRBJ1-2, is DGGITQSPKYLFRKEGQNVTLSCEQNLNHDAMYWYRQDPGQGLRLIYYSQIVNDFQKGDIAEGYSVSREKKESFPLTVTSAQKNPTAFYLCASSISQGDYGYTFGSGTRLTVV.

CDR3 protein: CASSRGQGAGGNTIYF. CDR3 nucleotides: TGTGCCAGCAGCCGTGGACAGGGGGCGGGCGGAAACACCATATATTTT. The V call is TRBV5-5, the J call TRBJ1-3; 11 positions match TRBD1. Unmatched junction bases numbered 7, after V lost 4 bases and J lost 4 bases. CDR3 length: 16 amino acids. Looked up from germline, CDR1 is SGHKS and CDR2 is YYEKEE (reference sequence). Looking up the rest from reference TRBV5-5 and TRBJ1-3 gives the full variable domain: DAGVTQSPTHLIKTRGQQVTLRCSPISGHKSVSWYQQVLGQGPQFIFQYYEKEERGRGNFPDRFSARQFPNYSSELNVNALLLGDSALYLCASSRGQGAGGNTIYFGEGSWLTVV.

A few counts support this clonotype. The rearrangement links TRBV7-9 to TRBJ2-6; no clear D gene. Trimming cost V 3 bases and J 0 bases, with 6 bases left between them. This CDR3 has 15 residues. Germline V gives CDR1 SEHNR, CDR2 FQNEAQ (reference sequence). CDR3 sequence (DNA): TGTGCCAGCAGCTTTTTGCACTCTGGGGCCAACGTCCTGACTTTC. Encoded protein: CASSFLHSGANVLTF.

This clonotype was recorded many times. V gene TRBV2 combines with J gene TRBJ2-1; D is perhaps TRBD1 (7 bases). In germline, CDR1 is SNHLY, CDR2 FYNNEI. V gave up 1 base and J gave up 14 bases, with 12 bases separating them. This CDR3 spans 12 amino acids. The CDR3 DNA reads TGTGCCAGCAGTGAAGTAGGAGGGGGCGAGTTCTTC. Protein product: CASSEVGGGEFF.

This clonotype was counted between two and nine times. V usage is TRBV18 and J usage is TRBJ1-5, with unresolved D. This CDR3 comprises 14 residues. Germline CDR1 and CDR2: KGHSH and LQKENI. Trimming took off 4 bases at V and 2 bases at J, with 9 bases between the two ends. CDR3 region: CASSQGWGNQPQHF. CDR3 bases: TGTGCCAGCTCACAAGGGTGGGGCAATCAGCCCCAGCATTTT.